Each of the 26 T cell receptor beta chains below was sequenced from the same sample in a study of beta chain features in type 1 diabetes. As every portion of the isolated RNA was reverse transcribed, the sequencing read expressed TCRB transcripts. The data were produced by immunoSEQ multiplex PCR, yet TCRdb's version contains in-frame clones alone and is incomplete. The repertoire consists of about 450,000 clones, with more than 9.5% occurring once and the leading ten covering about 0.042%. Sequenced: naive CD4+ T cells from blood. The receptors derive from a woman in her late teens or twenties in good health.

This clone occurred a few times. This chain links TRBV28 with TRBJ1-4; 8 bases align to TRBD1. The trim removed 3 bases at V and 7 bases at J, leaving 10 bases unmatched. The germline gives CDR1 MDHEN, CDR2 SYDVKM. This CDR3 has 16 residues. The CDR3 DNA reads as TGTGCCAGCAGTTTCCTCTCTACAGGGGGTGGTGAAAAACTGTTTTTT. It codes for CASSFLSTGGGEKLFF.

As to this clone: Other DNA sequences from this sample encode an identical CDR3 as well. The genes are TRBV5-1 and TRBJ1-2; D uncertain. CDR3 size: 13 residues. Germline V CDR1 and CDR2: SGHRS, YFSETQ. V lost 4 bases and J 4 bases, leaving 11 bases between the germline ends. CDR3 region: CASSLETAYGYTF. In DNA, the CDR3 is TGCGCCAGCAGCCTAGAGACGGCCTATGGCTACACCTTC.

With respect to this clone: The junction and the germline gene differ at one end; a read error may be behind it. The gene calls are TRBV9 and TRBJ1-2; D is uncertain. The germline CDR1 and CDR2 sequences are SGDLS and YYNGEE. This CDR3 is built from 15 residues. As DNA, the CDR3 is TGTGCCAGGAGCGTAGGTGCCCCCGCGAACTATGGCTACACCTTC. Its translation is CARSVGAPANYGYTF.

There are a few counts of this clone. The V gene is TRBV7-2, the J gene TRBJ2-1; 7 nucleotides line up with TRBD1. Germline CDR1 SGHTA, CDR2 FQGNSA. V gave up 4 bases and J gave up 4 bases; unmatched junction bases: 16. The CDR3 has 18 residues. The CDR3 sequence is CASSSVGGRRPDYNEQFF. The CDR3 coding sequence is TGTGCCAGCAGCTCCGTAGGGGGCCGGAGACCCGATTACAATGAGCAGTTCTTC.

The chain uses TRBV29-1 and TRBJ2-1; D gene ambiguous. The CDR3 consists of 13 residues. Between the trimmed V and J ends, which lost 7 bases and 0 bases, there was a span of 10 bases. Germline V gives CDR1 SQVTM, CDR2 ANQGSEA. The CDR3 nucleotides read TGCAGCGCCGGCCGGAGCTCCTACAATGAGCAGTTCTTC. Protein product: CSAGRSSYNEQFF.

V is TRBV29-1 and J is TRBJ2-1; no firm D call. CDR1 and CDR2 (germline): SQVTM, ANQGSEA. The V end was cut by 7 bases, the J end by 6 bases, with 16 bases between. This CDR3 contains 13 residues. The CDR3 protein is CSGRGSYPNEQFF. CDR3 coding DNA: TGCAGCGGGCGAGGATCCTACCCCAATGAGCAGTTCTTC.

Remarks on this clone: The same CDR3 is also encoded by other DNA sequences in this sample. The chain links TRBV20-1 to TRBJ1-1; possible D gene TRBD1, 5 bases. Germline-derived CDR1 and CDR2 are DFQATT and SNEGSKA (reference sequence). This CDR3 has 11 amino acids. The CDR3 bases are TGCAGGGCCGGGGGGAACACTGAAGCTTTCTTT. Translated: CRAGGNTEAFF.

This clone was seen a few times. The chain carries TRBV5-1 and TRBJ1-1; 9 bases are shared with TRBD1. Trimming took 5 bases from V and 4 from J; bases not matched to a gene: 6. Germline V CDR1 and CDR2: SGHRS, YFSETQ. This CDR3 contains 14 residues. DNA of the CDR3: TGCGCCAGCAGTTCGACAGGGGGTTCCACTGAAGCTTTCTTT. Its translation: CASSSTGGSTEAFF.

This clone was seen once. This chain connects TRBV28 to TRBJ2-7; D possibly uses TRBD1 or TRBD2 (6 bases each). The CDR3 sequence is 16 residues long. Germline CDR1 reads MDHEN; CDR2 reads SYDVKM. V lost 2 bases and J lost 1, with 15 bases in between. The chain's CDR3 is CASSLAGHRGSYEQYV. CDR3 nucleotide sequence: TGTGCCAGCAGTTTAGCGGGACACCGCGGGTCCTACGAGCAGTACGTC.

This clone has only a few counts. CDR3 amino acids: CASSEAGTNRYGYTF. CDR3 nucleotides: TGTGCCAGCAGTGAAGCCGGAACGAACCGCTATGGCTACACCTTC. The V call is TRBV6-1, the J call TRBJ1-2; D is uncertain. The V and J ends lost 0 bases and 4 bases respectively, with 12 bases between them. The germline V gene has CDR1 MNHNS and CDR2 SASEGT. This CDR3 spans 15 amino acids.

This clone was recorded once. The genes are TRBV30 and TRBJ2-7; D possibly corresponds to TRBD2 (6 bases). V lost 0 bases and J 6 bases, leaving 18 bases between the germline ends. The CDR3 is made up of 15 amino acids. Germline CDR1 and CDR2: GTSNPN and SVGIG (reference sequence). The CDR3: CAWSVYTSRVSEQYF. CDR3 DNA: TGTGCCTGGAGTGTTTATACTAGCAGGGTTTCCGAGCAGTACTTC.

CDR3 DNA: TGCAGCGCTGCGTACAGCAATGGAAACACCATATATTTT. Amino acids: CSAAYSNGNTIYF. This chain uses TRBV29-1 with TRBJ1-3; D remains unclear. CDR3 length: 13 residues. The germline CDR1 and CDR2 sequences are SQVTM and ANQGSEA. V was cut by 7 bases and J by 3 bases, with 13 bases left in between.

The chain uses TRBV7-2 and TRBJ2-5; a possible D gene is TRBD2 (6 bases). The germline CDR1 and CDR2 sequences are SGHTA and FQGNSA. V was shortened by 1 base and J by 5 bases, with 11 bases between the two germline ends. The CDR3 sequence is 14 residues long. CDR3 residues: CASSLVAGSETQYF. The CDR3 nucleotides are TGTGCCAGCAGCTTAGTTGCGGGGAGCGAGACCCAGTACTTC.

This clone was detected a few times. The V and J genes are TRBV7-2 and TRBJ2-5; 12 bases agree with TRBD2. CDR3 size: 16 residues. Germline CDR1 SGHTA, CDR2 FQGNSA. V lost 4 bases to trimming and J lost 4 bases; unmatched junction nucleotides: 7. This CDR3 reads CASSSRLAGDAETQYF. DNA of the CDR3: TGTGCCAGCAGCTCCAGACTAGCGGGAGACGCAGAGACCCAGTACTTC.

The chain recombines TRBV6-5 with TRBJ2-4, with 8 bases that match TRBD1. V shed 5 bases, J shed 9 bases, and the junction held 9 bases outside the gene matches. Germline loops: CDR1 MNHEY, CDR2 SVGAGI. CDR3 size: 14 residues. CDR3 in amino acids: CASSRTGTSGIQYF. The CDR3 nucleotides are TGTGCCAGCAGTAGGACAGGGACATCTGGCATTCAGTACTTC.

This clone has a handful of counts. This chain links TRBV5-4 with TRBJ1-2, with a tentative D call TRBD1 (5 bases). CDR3 length equals 14 residues. CDR1 and CDR2 from the germline V gene are SGHNT and YYREEE (reference sequence). V lost 0 bases and J lost 7, with 13 bases in between. The CDR3 here is CASSLASGGTGYTF. For the CDR3, the DNA is TGTGCCAGCAGCTTGGCCTCGGGGGGAACTGGCTACACCTTC.

This clone was counted only a few times. J is TRBJ2-7 and V is TRBV28; D might be TRBD1 (6 bases). The CDR3 spans 15 residues. Germline V gene lookup returns CDR1 MDHEN and CDR2 SYDVKM. V dropped 6 bases and J dropped 6 bases, with 21 bases sitting between them. CDR3 DNA: TGTGCCAGCAGCATAGGAAAGGGGGTCCAGCCCGAGCAGTACGTC. Translating gives CASSIGKGVQPEQYV.

The V gene is TRBV7-6, the J gene TRBJ1-5, with a possible D match to TRBD1 (5 bases). The CDR3 runs to 17 residues. CDR1 is SGHVS, CDR2 FNYEAQ, per germline. Trimming shortened V by 5 bases and J by 3 bases, and 20 bases separated the two germline ends. The CDR3 here is CASSLSGGSRVNQPQHF. The CDR3 nucleotides read TGTGCCAGCAGCCTAAGCGGGGGGTCTCGCGTCAATCAGCCCCAGCATTTT.

This chain connects TRBV10-3 to TRBJ1-1, with unresolved D. Germline V gene lookup returns CDR1 ENHRY and CDR2 SYGVKD. Trimming removed 2 bases at V and 1 base at J, with 8 bases between. This CDR3 has 14 amino acids. The CDR3 sequence is CAISEGGSNTEAFF. The CDR3 DNA reads TGTGCCATCAGTGAGGGCGGCTCGAACACTGAAGCTTTCTTT.

This clone came up a few times. This chain connects TRBV15 to TRBJ1-1; D unresolved. The CDR3 runs to 16 residues. CDR1 and CDR2 from the germline V gene are LNHNV and YYDKDF (reference sequence). V dropped 1 base and J dropped 0 bases, with 12 bases sitting between them. DNA for the CDR3: TGTGCCACCAGCAGAGTCCGTTGGCTCATGAACACTGAAGCTTTCTTT. This codes for CATSRVRWLMNTEAFF. The full variable domain, its missing parts supplied by reference TRBV15 and TRBJ1-1, is DAMVIQNPRYQVTQFGKPVTLSCSQTLNHNVMYWYQQKSSQAPKLLFHYYDKDFNNEADTPDNFQSRRPNTSFCFLDIRSPGLGDTAMYLCATSRVRWLMNTEAFFGQGTRLTVV.

The CDR3, as DNA: TGTGCCTGGAGTGGAACGGGACGCAATACGCAGTATTTT. Translated: CAWSGTGRNTQYF. The chain links TRBV30 to TRBJ2-3; D may correspond to TRBD1 or TRBD2 (5 bases each). Germline CDR1 and CDR2: GTSNPN and SVGIG (reference sequence). V was pared by 1 base and J by 7 bases, with 12 bases between. The CDR3 loop spans 13 amino acids.

This clone was seen only a few times. This CDR3 is also generated by other DNA sequences in the sample. CDR3 bases: TGTGCCAGCAGCTTAGAGGGAGCCAAAAACATTCAGTACTTC. Amino acids: CASSLEGAKNIQYF. V gene TRBV7-2 combines with J gene TRBJ2-4; D unclear. Trimming removed 1 base at V and 0 bases at J, with 4 bases between. Germline loops: CDR1 SGHTA, CDR2 FQGNSA. This CDR3 region has 14 residues.

This clone came up a few times. V and J are TRBV28 and TRBJ2-1, with a possible D match to TRBD2 (6 bases). The CDR3 loop spans 12 amino acids. V lost 1 base, J lost 12 bases, and 10 bases lay in between. Per the germline V gene, CDR1 is MDHEN and CDR2 is SYDVKM. The CDR3 DNA follows: TGTGCCAGCAGTTTATCGGAGGGATCGCAGTTCTTC. Protein product: CASSLSEGSQFF. The variable domain in full, completed from reference TRBV28 and TRBJ2-1, reads DVKVTQSSRYLVKRTGEKVFLECVQDMDHENMFWYRQDPGLGLRLIYFSYDVKMKEKGDIPEGYSVSREKKERFSLILESASTNQTSMYLCASSLSEGSQFFGPGTRLTVL.

V gene TRBV10-3 combines with J gene TRBJ2-7; 10 bases are shared with TRBD2. The germline gives CDR1 ENHRY, CDR2 SYGVKD. V lost 1 base to trimming and J lost 4 bases; unmatched junction nucleotides: 4. This CDR3 comprises 15 residues. CDR3 protein: CAISEWTSGFYEQYF. CDR3 nucleotide sequence: TGTGCCATCAGTGAGTGGACTAGCGGCTTTTACGAGCAGTACTTC.

The chain employs TRBV5-6 and TRBJ2-5, with D perhaps TRBD1 (6 bases). The CDR3 runs 15 residues. V gave up 6 bases and J gave up 0 bases, with 15 bases separating them. CDR1 is SGHDT and CDR2 is YYEEEE in the germline V gene. The CDR3 coding sequence is TGTGCCAGCACCGTCCCTGACAGGTACCAAGAGACCCAGTACTTC. This sequence encodes CASTVPDRYQETQYF.

This clone was seen more than once but under ten times. This sequence joins TRBV11-3 and TRBJ2-1, with D possibly being TRBD1 or TRBD2 (5 bases each). Trimming left V 4 bases short and J 11 bases short, with 15 bases between. This CDR3 region has 13 residues. CDR1 is SGHNT, CDR2 YENEEA, per germline. Written as DNA, the CDR3 is TGTGCCAGCAGCTCCCATCGGGGCGGCCAGCAGTTCTTC. Translated: CASSSHRGGQQFF.